Shown below are 17 T cell receptor beta chains from a single sample sequenced in a study of blood T cell repertoires in COVID-19. The method was immunoSEQ multiplex PCR; TCRdb's version includes in-frame clones alone and lacks a portion of them. This repertoire shows around 82,000 clones, 65% to 90% found once; its top ten account for more than 9.5%. The specimen was peripheral blood. Source of these receptors: a man over 45 with COVID-19, enrolled during active disease.

This clone came up once. The chain carries TRBV10-3 and TRBJ1-5; a weak D match, TRBD1 (5 bases). The V gene's germline CDR1 is ENHRY and CDR2 SYGVKD. The CDR3 is 15 residues long. V shed 0 bases and J shed 4 bases, with 10 bases lying between them. The CDR3 loop is CAISESRQLNQPQHF. The DNA of the CDR3 is TGTGCCATCAGTGAGTCCAGACAGCTAAATCAGCCCCAGCATTTT.

The chain employs TRBV2 and TRBJ1-5; tentatively, D is TRBD1 (5 bases). Trimming left V 3 bases short and J 10 bases short, with 10 bases between. Germline CDR1 reads SNHLY; CDR2 reads FYNNEI. The CDR3 covers 12 residues. The CDR3 coding sequence is TGTGCCAGCAGTGAGGCCGGGGGTCCCCAGCATTTT. Its protein is CASSEAGGPQHF.

The chain joins TRBV14 to TRBJ1-1; a possible D gene is TRBD1 (6 bases). The ends were cut back, 2 bases at V and 7 bases at J, with 14 bases in the middle. The CDR3 runs to 14 residues. The germline V gene has CDR1 SGHDN and CDR2 FVKESK. The chain's CDR3 is CASSQTGYPNEAFF. The DNA of the CDR3 is TGTGCCAGCAGCCAAACAGGGTATCCCAATGAAGCTTTCTTT.

The chain is built from TRBV21-1 and TRBJ2-3; TRBD1 is the table's D call, not checked against the DNA. TRBV21-1 is described as a pseudogene. The CDR3 covers 18 residues. CDR3 DNA sequence: TGTGCCAGCAGCAAAGAGGTAGAAAGGACAGGGAAATCGGATACGCAGTATTTT. Translation: CASSKEVERTGKSDTQYF.

The J gene is TRBJ2-1, the V gene TRBV30, with a possible D match to TRBD2 (5 bases). The CDR3 is 15 amino acids. Trimming took off 5 bases at V and 2 bases at J, with 16 bases between the two ends. Looked up from germline, CDR1 is GTSNPN and CDR2 is SVGIG (reference sequence). This chain's CDR3 is CAWGRLLVTYNEQFF. In DNA, the CDR3 is TGTGCCTGGGGTCGGTTACTAGTCACCTACAATGAGCAGTTCTTC.

This clone was detected a few times. This CDR3 reads CASSLAGSGANVLTF. CDR3 nucleotides: TGCGCCAGCAGCTTGGCAGGCTCTGGGGCCAACGTCCTGACTTTC. The rearrangement joins TRBV5-1 to TRBJ2-6; D not resolved. CDR1 is SGHRS, CDR2 YFSETQ, per germline. Between the trimmed V and J ends, which lost 0 bases and 0 bases, there was a span of 4 bases. This CDR3 comprises 15 residues. The complete variable domain, with remaining parts taken from reference TRBV5-1 and TRBJ2-6, reads KAGVTQTPRYLIKTRGQQVTLSCSPISGHRSVSWYQQTPGQGLQFLFEYFSETQRNKGNFPGRFSGRQFSNSRSEMNVSTLELGDSALYLCASSLAGSGANVLTFGAGSRLTVL.

V and J are TRBV11-2 and TRBJ2-3; TRBD1 matches 8 bases. The V segment lost 5 bases and the J segment 2 bases; nucleotides outside the gene matches: 6. The CDR3 runs to 15 residues. Germline loops: CDR1 SGHAT, CDR2 FQNNGV. CDR3 region: CASSRSDRDTDTQYF. The DNA for the CDR3 is TGTGCCAGCAGCCGCTCGGACAGGGACACAGATACGCAGTATTTT.

The J gene is TRBJ2-5, the V gene TRBV11-2; 12 nucleotides line up with TRBD2. CDR1 and CDR2 (germline): SGHAT, FQNNGV. The junction had 6 bases not matched to a gene; V was cut back by 1 base and J by 6 bases. This CDR3 spans 16 amino acids. The CDR3 loop reads CASSLGLAGGQQTQYF. In DNA, the CDR3 is TGTGCCAGCAGCTTAGGGCTAGCGGGAGGGCAACAGACCCAGTACTTC.

The chain recombines TRBV10-3 with TRBJ2-1; D not resolved. In germline, CDR1 is ENHRY, CDR2 SYGVKD. Trimming shortened V by 4 bases and J by 5 bases, and 9 bases separated the two germline ends. This CDR3 region has 13 residues. DNA of the CDR3: TGTGCCATCAGTGCAGGCAGAAACAATGAGCAGTTCTTC. This translates into CAISAGRNNEQFF.

Here the CDR3 DNA reads TGTGCCAGTATTAGCAGGGCCGACACCGGGGAGCTGTTTTTT. This gives the protein CASISRADTGELFF. The chain joins TRBV19 to TRBJ2-2, with D possibly TRBD1 on 5 matching bases. This CDR3 has 14 residues. Germline CDR1 and CDR2: LNHDA and SQIVND (reference sequence). V was pared by 7 bases and J by 3 bases, with 12 bases between.

This chain joins TRBV5-4 and TRBJ2-7; tentative D call: TRBD1 (6 bases). The ends were cut back, 4 bases at V and 1 base at J, with 9 bases in the middle. This CDR3 contains 13 residues. Germline values: CDR1 SGHNT, CDR2 YYREEE (reference sequence). The DNA of the CDR3 is TGTGCCAGCAGCCCCGACAGGTCCTACGAGCAGTACTTC. Encoded protein: CASSPDRSYEQYF.

The rearrangement uses TRBV29-1 and TRBJ2-2; D gene unclear. Per germline, CDR1 SQVTM and CDR2 ANQGSEA. The CDR3 is 12 residues long. Trimming removed 4 bases from V and 5 bases from J, with 8 bases in between. In DNA, the CDR3 is TGCAGCGTTGGCCAGACTACCGGGGAGCTGTTTTTT. Its translation is CSVGQTTGELFF.

This clone occurred once. The rearrangement joins TRBV25-1 to TRBJ2-1; 10 nucleotides align to TRBD2. The J segment lost 10 bases and the V segment lost 4 bases, leaving 1 base of the junction unmatched. Germline values: CDR1 MGHDK, CDR2 SYGVNS. This CDR3 has 12 residues. The CDR3 nucleotides are TGTGCCAGCAGTGGTAGCGGGAGGGAGCAGTTCTTC. Amino acids: CASSGSGREQFF.

The chain couples TRBV2 to TRBJ1-1; a possible D gene is TRBD1 (5 bases). Looked up from germline, CDR1 is SNHLY and CDR2 is FYNNEI. The germline V and J ends were trimmed by 5 bases and 5 bases, with 12 bases remaining between them. CDR3 size: 13 residues. The CDR3 nucleotides are TGTGCCAGCAGTCCCAGGGCTCGGACTGAAGCTTTCTTT. Translating it yields CASSPRARTEAFF.

The V and J genes are TRBV6-4 and TRBJ2-3, with a possible D match to TRBD1 (6 bases). V lost 0 bases and J 6 bases, leaving 13 bases between the germline ends. CDR1 is MRHNA and CDR2 is SNTAGT in the germline V gene. CDR3 size: 15 residues. The CDR3 loop is CASSDSGKGVDTQYF. The CDR3 DNA is TGTGCCAGCAGTGACTCGGGAAAGGGGGTGGATACGCAGTATTTT.

This chain joins TRBV7-9 and TRBJ1-3; D remains unclear. CDR1 is SEHNR and CDR2 is FQNEAQ in the germline V gene (reference sequence). Trimming took off 5 bases at V and 0 bases at J, with 11 bases between the two ends. The CDR3 extends over 15 amino acids. The CDR3 reads CASSTDTYSGNTIYF. The CDR3 DNA reads as TGTGCCAGCAGCACCGACACTTACTCTGGAAACACCATATATTTT.

The chain joins TRBV5-6 to TRBJ2-7, with TRBD1 matching 8 bases. The trim removed 1 base at V and 2 bases at J, leaving 2 bases unmatched. Germline V gene lookup returns CDR1 SGHDT and CDR2 YYEEEE. The CDR3 has 14 residues. The CDR3 DNA reads TGTGCCAGCAGCTTGCAGGACAGGGCCTACGAGCAGTACTTC. This sequence encodes CASSLQDRAYEQYF. Together with reference TRBV5-6 and TRBJ2-7, the CDR3 gives the full variable domain: DAGVTQSPTHLIKTRGQQVTLRCSPKSGHDTVSWYQQALGQGPQFIFQYYEEEERQRGNFPDRFSGHQFPNYSSELNVNALLLGDSALYLCASSLQDRAYEQYFGPGTRLTVT.